This T cell receptor beta chain was captured by sequencing in a study of blood T cells in healthy people across ages. Alongside a J-beta primer mix, a sample-barcoded 5' primer served in a second PCR lasting 7 to 11 cycles. TCRdb ran MiXCR on the 5' RACE reads and lists one entry per CDR3 protein. The repertoire consists of 850,000 to 1,000,000 distinct CDR3 sequences, with about 44% occurring once and the leading ten covering roughly an eighth. The V gene lost 0 bases and the J gene lost 4 bases, with 5 bases spanning the gap. The CDR3 sequence is 13 residues long. Germline CDR1 is MRHNA and CDR2 is SNTAGT. This clonotype came up a few times. Its cognate antigen is unknown. Study conclusions and caveats: Per million T cells, the diversity of TCR beta decreased roughly linearly as age advanced. Investigators viewed diversity estimates from one million T cells as underestimates, the study reported. It was the long-lived donors that had more naive CD4+ cells and higher diversity than aged donors.

The sequence came from a man under 40 in good health. Sequencing was carried out using blood. The chain uses TRBV6-4 and TRBJ2-3; D gene ambiguous. CDR3 nucleotides: TGTGCCAGCAGTGACTCAGCTTCAGATACGCAGTATTTT. Its protein is CASSDSASDTQYF.